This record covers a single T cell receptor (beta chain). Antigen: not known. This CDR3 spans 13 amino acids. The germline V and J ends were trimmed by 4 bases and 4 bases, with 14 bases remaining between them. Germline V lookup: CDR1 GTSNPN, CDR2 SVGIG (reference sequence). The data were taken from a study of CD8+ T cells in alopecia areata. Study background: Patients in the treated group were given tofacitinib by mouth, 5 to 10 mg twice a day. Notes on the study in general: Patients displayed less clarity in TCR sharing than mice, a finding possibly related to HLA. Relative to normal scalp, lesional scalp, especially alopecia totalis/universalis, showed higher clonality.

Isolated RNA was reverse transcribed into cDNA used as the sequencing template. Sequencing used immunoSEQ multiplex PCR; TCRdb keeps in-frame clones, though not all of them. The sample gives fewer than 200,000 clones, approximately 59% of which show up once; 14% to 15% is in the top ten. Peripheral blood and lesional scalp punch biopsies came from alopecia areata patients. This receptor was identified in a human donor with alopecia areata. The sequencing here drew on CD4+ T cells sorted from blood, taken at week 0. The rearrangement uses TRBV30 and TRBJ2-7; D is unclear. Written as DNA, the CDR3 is TGTGCCTGGAAACCGGGCCTTGGGTACGAGCAGTACTTC. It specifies CAWKPGLGYEQYF.